Listed below are T cell receptor beta chains from one sample, sequenced in a study of glioma-infiltrating T cells. TCRdb re-analysed the multiplex PCR reads in MiXCR, keeping a single row per CDR3 protein. The table has over 130,000 distinct CDR3 sequences, about 39% seen once. Sequencing used glioma tissue, nonneoplastic brain tissue, or PBMCs (not recorded which). The receptors derive from a human donor with low-grade glioma or glioblastoma, undergoing nonglioma brain surgery, or in good health (not recorded which). Each CDR3 is given with its conserved first and last residue. Each record gives: clone size, CDR3 length, V gene, J gene, D gene, CDR3 DNA, CDR3 protein. A D gene is named only where the DNA matches it firmly. Part of the rows lack a size; the others show once, few, many or a class for expanded clones.

abundance: few
len: 12
v_gene: TRBV6-1
j_gene: TRBJ1-5
d_gene: -
CDR3nt: TGTGCCAGCAGAGAATCCAATCAGCCCCAGCATTTT
CDR3aa: CASRESNQPQHF

abundance: few
len: 13
v_gene: TRBV4-1
j_gene: TRBJ2-5
d_gene: -
CDR3nt: TGCGCCAGCAGCCAAGCCAAGGGCGAGACCCAGTACTTC
CDR3aa: CASSQAKGETQYF

abundance: -
len: 12
v_gene: TRBV10-3
j_gene: TRBJ2-7
d_gene: TRBD2
CDR3nt: TGTGCCATCAGTGGGGTTACCGGGACTAGCGAGTTC
CDR3aa: CAISGVTGTSEF

abundance: -
len: 14
v_gene: TRBV6-2/TRBV6-3
j_gene: TRBJ2-1
d_gene: TRBD1
CDR3nt: TGTGCCAGGAGGGGGACAGGGCAGGGGAATGAGCAGTTCTTC
CDR3aa: CARRGTGQGNEQFF

abundance: many
len: 15
v_gene: TRBV27
j_gene: TRBJ2-3
d_gene: -
CDR3nt: TGTGCCAGCAGCCTCGGGGTAGCGGGCACAGATACGCAGTATTTT
CDR3aa: CASSLGVAGTDTQYF

abundance: -
len: 14
v_gene: TRBV27
j_gene: TRBJ1-6
d_gene: TRBD1
CDR3nt: TGTGCCAGCAGTACGACAGGGGGCGGCTCACCCCTCCACTTT
CDR3aa: CASSTTGGGSPLHF

abundance: few
len: 12
v_gene: TRBV18
j_gene: TRBJ1-1
d_gene: -
CDR3nt: TGTGCCAGCTCACGGGAACGGACTGAAGCTTTCTTT
CDR3aa: CASSRERTEAFF

abundance: -
len: 16
v_gene: TRBV6-2/TRBV6-3
j_gene: TRBJ2-3
d_gene: TRBD1
CDR3nt: TGTGCCAGCAGTTACTTCGGGACAGGGGTTAGAGATACGCAGTATTTT
CDR3aa: CASSYFGTGVRDTQYF

abundance: -
len: 14
v_gene: TRBV2
j_gene: TRBJ1-1
d_gene: -
CDR3nt: TGTGCCACCCAAGCAGAGTCTCCTCTGTTTCTAGCTTTCTTT
CDR3aa: CATQAESPLFLAFF

abundance: once
len: 11
v_gene: TRBV6-2/TRBV6-3
j_gene: TRBJ2-7
d_gene: -
CDR3nt: TGTGCCAGCACCGGCACGGGCGAGCAGTACTTC
CDR3aa: CASTGTGEQYF

abundance: -
len: 12
v_gene: TRBV7-9
j_gene: TRBJ2-2
d_gene: -
CDR3nt: TGTGCCAGCAGCTCAGGGATCCGGGAGCTGTTTTTT
CDR3aa: CASSSGIRELFF

abundance: few
len: 15
v_gene: TRBV4-3
j_gene: TRBJ2-7
d_gene: -
CDR3nt: TGCGCCAGCAGCCGAGGCATGGCTGAATCCTACGAGCAGTACTTC
CDR3aa: CASSRGMAESYEQYF

abundance: -
len: 13
v_gene: TRBV9
j_gene: TRBJ2-2
d_gene: -
CDR3nt: TGTGCCAGCAGCGTGAGAAACACCGGGGAGCTGTTTTTT
CDR3aa: CASSVRNTGELFF

abundance: -
len: 17
v_gene: TRBV7-9
j_gene: TRBJ2-7
d_gene: TRBD2
CDR3nt: TGTGCCAGCAGCTTAGCGCATAGTAGCGGGGTCTTCTACGAGCAGTACTTC
CDR3aa: CASSLAHSSGVFYEQYF

abundance: -
len: 12
v_gene: TRBV29-1
j_gene: TRBJ2-3
d_gene: -
CDR3nt: TGCAGCGTTGAGCGGGATACAGATACGCAGTATTTT
CDR3aa: CSVERDTDTQYF

abundance: -
len: 15
v_gene: TRBV6-5
j_gene: TRBJ1-6
d_gene: TRBD1
CDR3nt: TGTGCCAGCAGTTACGAGGGGGCAGGACATTCACCCCTCCACTTT
CDR3aa: CASSYEGAGHSPLHF

abundance: -
len: 15
v_gene: TRBV12-3/TRBV12-4
j_gene: TRBJ1-5
d_gene: TRBD1
CDR3nt: TGTGCCAGCAGTTTACGACAGGGGGCATCTCAGCCCCAGCATTTT
CDR3aa: CASSLRQGASQPQHF

abundance: -
len: 12
v_gene: TRBV20-1
j_gene: TRBJ1-1
d_gene: -
CDR3nt: TGCAGTGCTAGAAGGGGGACCGGGGAAGCTTTCTTT
CDR3aa: CSARRGTGEAFF

abundance: -
len: 13
v_gene: TRBV7-6
j_gene: TRBJ1-2
d_gene: -
CDR3nt: TGTGCCAGCAGCAAACAATTTAACTATGGCTACACCTTC
CDR3aa: CASSKQFNYGYTF

abundance: -
len: 14
v_gene: TRBV27
j_gene: TRBJ2-7
d_gene: -
CDR3nt: TGTGCCAGCAGTTACCGGACTCCAAGCTACGAGCAGCACTTC
CDR3aa: CASSYRTPSYEQHF

abundance: few
len: 14
v_gene: TRBV20-1
j_gene: TRBJ2-5
d_gene: TRBD2
CDR3nt: TGCAGTGCTAGTGTCTCTAGCGGGACAGAGACCCAGTACTTC
CDR3aa: CSASVSSGTETQYF

abundance: -
len: 15
v_gene: TRBV7-2
j_gene: TRBJ2-1
d_gene: -
CDR3nt: TGTGCCAGCAGCTTAGGGCAGGGGACCTCCTACGAGCAGTTCTTC
CDR3aa: CASSLGQGTSYEQFF

abundance: many
len: 13
v_gene: TRBV27
j_gene: TRBJ1-1
d_gene: -
CDR3nt: TGTGCCAGCAAGAGTGATTTGAGCACTGAAGCTTTCTTT
CDR3aa: CASKSDLSTEAFF

abundance: few
len: 16
v_gene: TRBV7-2
j_gene: TRBJ2-3
d_gene: -
CDR3nt: TGTGCCAGCAGCGAAGATGAGGGCCCATTGGGTCGGACGCAGTATTTT
CDR3aa: CASSEDEGPLGRTQYF

abundance: many
len: 13
v_gene: TRBV7-2
j_gene: TRBJ2-7
d_gene: TRBD1
CDR3nt: TGTGCCAGCAGTCCCGGGACAGTCTACGAGCAGTACTTC
CDR3aa: CASSPGTVYEQYF

abundance: many
len: 13
v_gene: TRBV6-1
j_gene: TRBJ2-3
d_gene: TRBD1
CDR3nt: TGTGCCAGCCGGACAGGGTCCCCAGATACGCAGTATTTT
CDR3aa: CASRTGSPDTQYF

abundance: few
len: 16
v_gene: TRBV20-1
j_gene: TRBJ1-2
d_gene: -
CDR3nt: TGCAGTGCTAGAGATTATTCGGATGACAGTAGAGATGGCTACACCTTC
CDR3aa: CSARDYSDDSRDGYTF

abundance: -
len: 13
v_gene: TRBV27
j_gene: TRBJ2-7
d_gene: -
CDR3nt: TGTGCCAGCAGTTTATCTTGGGTAGGCGAGCAGTACTTC
CDR3aa: CASSLSWVGEQYF

abundance: many
len: 16
v_gene: TRBV20-1
j_gene: TRBJ2-3
d_gene: TRBD1
CDR3nt: TGCAGTGCTGGCGATAAGCAGACAGGGAACACAGATACGCAGTATTTT
CDR3aa: CSAGDKQTGNTDTQYF

abundance: -
len: 12
v_gene: TRBV10-1
j_gene: TRBJ2-3
d_gene: -
CDR3nt: TGCGCCAGCAGTGAGTGGACAGATACGCAGTATTTT
CDR3aa: CASSEWTDTQYF

abundance: -
len: 12
v_gene: TRBV10-3
j_gene: TRBJ2-6
d_gene: -
CDR3nt: TGTGCCATTTCTTCTGGGGCCAACGTCCTGACTTTC
CDR3aa: CAISSGANVLTF

abundance: -
len: 12
v_gene: TRBV29-1
j_gene: TRBJ2-7
d_gene: -
CDR3nt: TGCAGCGTTGGTGGTAGGGCCTACGAGCAGTACTTC
CDR3aa: CSVGGRAYEQYF

abundance: -
len: 15
v_gene: TRBV7-6
j_gene: TRBJ2-3
d_gene: -
CDR3nt: TGTGCCAGCAGCTTAGGTCGGGGGGCCGGAGATACGCAGTATTTT
CDR3aa: CASSLGRGAGDTQYF

abundance: few
len: 12
v_gene: TRBV29-1
j_gene: TRBJ1-2
d_gene: -
CDR3nt: TGCAGCGTTGAAGACGGGGGGGGGAGCTACACCTTC
CDR3aa: CSVEDGGGSYTF

abundance: -
len: 14
v_gene: TRBV7-9
j_gene: TRBJ1-5
d_gene: -
CDR3nt: TGTGCCAGCAGCCATGGACAGCAAAATCAGCCCCAGCATTTT
CDR3aa: CASSHGQQNQPQHF

abundance: -
len: 17
v_gene: TRBV7-9
j_gene: TRBJ2-1
d_gene: -
CDR3nt: TGTGCCAGCAGCTCAATACCGAGGGGGACCCCCGAGGATGAGCAGTTCTTC
CDR3aa: CASSSIPRGTPEDEQFF

abundance: few
len: 12
v_gene: TRBV10-2
j_gene: TRBJ1-3
d_gene: -
CDR3nt: TGCGCCAGCAGTGAGTCGTTAAACACCATATATTTT
CDR3aa: CASSESLNTIYF

abundance: few
len: 12
v_gene: TRBV6-1
j_gene: TRBJ2-1
d_gene: TRBD2
CDR3nt: TGTGCCAGCATCTTCCCGGGGAGGGTACGAATCTTC
CDR3aa: CASIFPGRVRIF

abundance: -
len: 14
v_gene: TRBV7-6
j_gene: TRBJ2-3
d_gene: -
CDR3nt: TGTGCCAGCAGCTTTATCGGATCCACAGATACGCAGTATTTT
CDR3aa: CASSFIGSTDTQYF

abundance: once
len: 15
v_gene: TRBV4-1
j_gene: TRBJ1-4
d_gene: -
CDR3nt: TGCGCCAGCAGCCGCCTGGTACCAACTAATGAAAAACTGTTTTTT
CDR3aa: CASSRLVPTNEKLFF

abundance: once
len: 15
v_gene: TRBV2
j_gene: TRBJ1-4
d_gene: -
CDR3nt: TGTGCCAGTCGACGCAACCGAGCAACTAATGAAAAACTGTTTTTT
CDR3aa: CASRRNRATNEKLFF

abundance: -
len: 18
v_gene: TRBV19
j_gene: TRBJ2-1
d_gene: TRBD2
CDR3nt: TGTGCCAGTAGTAAGGCCTGGGACCTAGCGGGTTTAAGGAATGAGCAGTTCTTC
CDR3aa: CASSKAWDLAGLRNEQFF

abundance: -
len: 15
v_gene: TRBV24-1
j_gene: TRBJ2-1
d_gene: -
CDR3nt: TGTGCCACCAGTGATTCTAAGGGAGGCTACAATGAGCAGTTCTTC
CDR3aa: CATSDSKGGYNEQFF

abundance: -
len: 13
v_gene: TRBV7-8
j_gene: TRBJ2-1
d_gene: -
CDR3nt: TGTGCCAGCAGCCAAGACCCTTGGAATGAGCAGTTCTTC
CDR3aa: CASSQDPWNEQFF

abundance: -
len: 14
v_gene: TRBV2
j_gene: TRBJ2-1
d_gene: -
CDR3nt: TGTGCCAGCCAGCCAGCGCCTACCTACAATGAGCAGTTCTTC
CDR3aa: CASQPAPTYNEQFF

abundance: few
len: 12
v_gene: TRBV28
j_gene: TRBJ2-1
d_gene: -
CDR3nt: TGTGCCAGCAGTTTACTCCACAATGAGCAGTTCTTC
CDR3aa: CASSLLHNEQFF

abundance: -
len: 15
v_gene: TRBV20-1
j_gene: TRBJ2-5
d_gene: TRBD1
CDR3nt: TGCAGTGCTAGAGTGGGAGGACAGGGGAAAGAGACCCAGTACTTC
CDR3aa: CSARVGGQGKETQYF

abundance: -
len: 14
v_gene: TRBV28
j_gene: TRBJ2-7
d_gene: -
CDR3nt: TGTGCCAGCAGTTTGGAAGGTCGATTTTACGAGCAGTACTTC
CDR3aa: CASSLEGRFYEQYF

abundance: few
len: 13
v_gene: TRBV6-2/TRBV6-3
j_gene: TRBJ2-1
d_gene: -
CDR3nt: TGTGCCAGCAGTTACCGGGAACACAATGAGCAGTTCTTC
CDR3aa: CASSYREHNEQFF

abundance: few
len: 17
v_gene: TRBV4-1
j_gene: TRBJ2-3
d_gene: TRBD1
CDR3nt: TGCGCCAGCAGCCAAGACGAGGGACAGGGGGCAACAGATACGCAGTATTTT
CDR3aa: CASSQDEGQGATDTQYF